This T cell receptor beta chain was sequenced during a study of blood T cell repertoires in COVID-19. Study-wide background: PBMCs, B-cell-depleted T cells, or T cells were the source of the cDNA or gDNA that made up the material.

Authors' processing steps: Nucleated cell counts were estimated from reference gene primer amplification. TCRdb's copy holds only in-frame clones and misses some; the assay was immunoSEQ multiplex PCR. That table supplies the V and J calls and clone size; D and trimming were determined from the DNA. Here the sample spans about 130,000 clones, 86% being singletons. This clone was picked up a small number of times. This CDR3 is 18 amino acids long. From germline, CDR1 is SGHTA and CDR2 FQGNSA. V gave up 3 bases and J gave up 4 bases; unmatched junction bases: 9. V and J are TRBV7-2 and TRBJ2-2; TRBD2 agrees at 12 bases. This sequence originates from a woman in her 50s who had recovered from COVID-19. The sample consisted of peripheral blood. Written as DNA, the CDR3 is TGTGCCAGCAGCTTTGGGGGCGGACTAGCGGGAATCACCGGGGAGCTGTTTTTT. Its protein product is CASSFGGGLAGITGELFF. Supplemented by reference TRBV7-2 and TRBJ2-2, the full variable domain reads GAGVSQSPSNKVTEKGKDVELRCDPISGHTALYWYRQSLGQGLEFLIYFQGNSAPDKSGLPSDRFSAERTGGSVSTLTIQRTQQEDSAVYLCASSFGGGLAGITGELFFGEGSRLTVL.